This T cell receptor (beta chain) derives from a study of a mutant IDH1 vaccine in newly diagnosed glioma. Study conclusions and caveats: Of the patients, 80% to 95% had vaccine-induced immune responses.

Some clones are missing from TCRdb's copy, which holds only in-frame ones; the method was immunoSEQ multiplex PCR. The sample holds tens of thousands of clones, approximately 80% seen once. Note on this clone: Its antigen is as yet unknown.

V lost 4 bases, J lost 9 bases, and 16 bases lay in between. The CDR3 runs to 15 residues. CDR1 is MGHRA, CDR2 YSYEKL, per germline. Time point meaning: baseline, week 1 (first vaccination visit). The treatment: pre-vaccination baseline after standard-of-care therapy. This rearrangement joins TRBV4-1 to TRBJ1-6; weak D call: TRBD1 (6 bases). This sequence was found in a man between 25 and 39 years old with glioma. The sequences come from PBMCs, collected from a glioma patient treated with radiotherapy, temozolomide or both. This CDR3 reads CASSLGTNYFSPLHF. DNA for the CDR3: TGCGCCAGCAGCCTCGGGACAAATTATTTTTCACCCCTCCACTTT.